Below are 5 T cell receptor beta chains sequenced from a single sample in a study of graft-versus-host responses after intestinal transplantation. The antigens of these receptors remain unknown. Measured with immunoSEQ multiplex PCR; TCRdb has only the in-frame clones, and not every one. Counted here are roughly 120,000 clones, more than 85% occurring once; the ten biggest clones make up approximately 1%. Sequences were derived from unstimulated CD8+ T cells sorted from spleen or lymph node cells, sampled before transplant. The receptors were gathered from a human donor who was the organ donor for an intestinal transplant.

This clone occurred once. CDR3 region: CASSHPGTSYQETQYF. In DNA form, the CDR3 reads TGCGCCAGCAGCCATCCCGGGACATCGTACCAAGAGACCCAGTACTTC. This rearrangement joins TRBV4-1 to TRBJ2-5; D is possibly TRBD1 (6 bases). V dropped 3 bases and J dropped 0 bases, with 14 bases sitting between them. Germline lookup yields CDR1 MGHRA and CDR2 YSYEKL. The length of the CDR3 is 16 residues.

This chain uses TRBV9 with TRBJ2-7; the D gene is possibly TRBD1 (6 bases). The CDR3 covers 14 residues. Trimming left V 3 bases short and J 5 bases short, with 15 bases between. Germline loops: CDR1 SGDLS, CDR2 YYNGEE. The DNA for the CDR3 is TGTGCCAGCAGCGCCCAGGGGTTAGGCGACGAGCAGTACTTC. This sequence encodes CASSAQGLGDEQYF.

This chain uses TRBV6-5 with TRBJ2-1; D is possibly TRBD1 (7 bases). The CDR3 has 15 amino acids. Trimming cost V 2 bases and J 8 bases, with 16 bases left between them. Germline V gene lookup returns CDR1 MNHEY and CDR2 SVGAGI. The CDR3 sequence is CASSYKSQGGDEQFF. The CDR3 nucleotides are TGTGCCAGCAGTTACAAGTCCCAGGGGGGCGATGAGCAGTTCTTC.

The rearrangement uses TRBV28 and TRBJ1-3; 9 positions agree with TRBD1. Germline V lookup: CDR1 MDHEN, CDR2 SYDVKM. The CDR3 has 16 residues. V dropped 2 bases and J dropped 4; count of bases not matched to a gene: 6. The CDR3 region has the DNA TGTGCCAGCAGTTTACTAGCCGGGACAGGGGGAAACACCATATATTTT. Translating it yields CASSLLAGTGGNTIYF. The whole variable domain, filled in from reference TRBV28 and TRBJ1-3, reads DVKVTQSSRYLVKRTGEKVFLECVQDMDHENMFWYRQDPGLGLRLIYFSYDVKMKEKGDIPEGYSVSREKKERFSLILESASTNQTSMYLCASSLLAGTGGNTIYFGEGSWLTVV.

The rearrangement joins TRBV4-3 to TRBJ2-7, with a possible D match to TRBD1 (5 bases). Trimming stripped 0 bases from V and 3 bases from J, with 12 bases between. CDR3 length: 15 amino acids. Germline V gene lookup returns CDR1 LGHNA and CDR2 YSLEER. CDR3 amino acids: CASSQDRGGSYEQYF. In nucleotides, the CDR3 is TGCGCCAGCAGCCAAGATAGGGGCGGAAGCTACGAGCAGTACTTC.